This T cell receptor beta chain was sequenced for a study of PD-1 blockade in classical Hodgkin lymphoma. Sequenced by immunoSEQ multiplex PCR; TCRdb stores in-frame clones only, minus some. This table holds some 96,000 clones, 75% to 90% found once. Concerning this clone: Its antigen is currently unknown.

Notes on the study in general: The study found that TCR diversity rose significantly by C4D1 in CD4+ but not CD8+ cells.

This CDR3 is 17 amino acids long. CDR1 SGHAT and CDR2 FQDESV come from the germline V gene (reference sequence). The ends were cut back, 5 bases at V and 5 bases at J, with 22 bases in the middle. Relapse was seen in all patients after autologous stem cell transplantation, and brentuximab vedotin exposure was variable. The sequencing here drew on peripheral blood mononuclear cells (PBMCs), taken at baseline. The sequence derives from a human donor with classical Hodgkin lymphoma. The genes are TRBV11-1 and TRBJ2-1; tentative D call: TRBD2 (6 bases). CDR3 in DNA: TGTGCCAGCAGCCCCCCTTTCCAGCTAGCGACTCACAATGAGCAGTTCTTC. Its translation: CASSPPFQLATHNEQFF.